These 23 T cell receptor beta chains came from one sample sequenced in a study of Ad26.COV2.S vaccination and SARS-CoV-2 variants. Repertoires were generated with immunoSEQ multiplex PCR, while TCRdb's copy carries only in-frame clones and drops some. The sample has roughly 500,000 clones, around 90% seen once. This sample's treatment: around 19 received Ad26.COV2.S at low or high dose, single or two shots; roughly five received placebo; per-sample allocation not given. Vaccine and placebo recipients were sampled on day 63 after the first injection. The source material was peripheral blood, sampled in a trial of Ad26.COV2.S vaccine versus placebo. The receptors originated from a person between 18 and 60 years old who received the Ad26.COV2.S COVID-19 vaccine or a placebo.

This chain links TRBV10-3 with TRBJ2-3, with 13 bases fitting TRBD2. V gave up 7 bases and J gave up 0 bases; unmatched junction bases: 7. Germline V CDR1 and CDR2: ENHRY, SYGVKD. The CDR3 extends over 17 amino acids. Here the CDR3 DNA reads TGTGCCATCACCCCCGGGACTAGCGGGATTAGCACAGATACGCAGTATTTT. It specifies CAITPGTSGISTDTQYF.

The chain employs TRBV6-4 and TRBJ1-4, with D possibly being TRBD1 (5 bases). Germline V gene data show CDR1 as MRHNA and CDR2 as SNTAGT. V was trimmed by 5 bases and J by 14 bases, leaving 12 bases between them. This CDR3 has 11 amino acids. The CDR3 region is CASSLRDPLFF. The CDR3 bases are TGTGCCAGCAGTCTTCGGGACCCCCTGTTTTTT.

The V gene is TRBV7-3, the J gene TRBJ1-1; the D is unclear. CDR1 is SGHTA, CDR2 FQGTGA, per germline. Trimming removed 4 bases from V and 13 bases from J, with 19 bases in between. The CDR3 has 13 amino acids. Here the CDR3 DNA reads TGTGCCAGCAGCTCGAATAGGAACACTGTCGGTTTCTTT. It translates to CASSSNRNTVGFF.

This chain links TRBV5-5 with TRBJ2-2, with D perhaps matching TRBD1 (5 bases). V lost 4 bases to trimming and J lost 2 bases, with 15 bases between them. The germline CDR1 and CDR2 sequences are SGHKS and YYEKEE (reference sequence). This CDR3 spans 16 amino acids. In DNA, the CDR3 is TGTGCCAGCAGCCCACCGGACACTCTAAACACCGGGGAGCTGTTTTTT. This codes for CASSPPDTLNTGELFF. Combining the CDR3 with reference TRBV5-5 and TRBJ2-2 gives the whole variable domain DAGVTQSPTHLIKTRGQQVTLRCSPISGHKSVSWYQQVLGQGPQFIFQYYEKEERGRGNFPDRFSARQFPNYSSELNVNALLLGDSALYLCASSPPDTLNTGELFFGEGSRLTVL.

The chain employs TRBV15 and TRBJ1-4; 8 bases match TRBD1. The CDR3 runs 17 residues. Germline trimming cut 4 bases from V and 7 bases from J; bases unmatched to any gene: 14. Germline CDR1 LNHNV, CDR2 YYDKDF (reference sequence). The CDR3 DNA follows: TGTGCCACCAGCAAAAGGCCCAAGACAGGGGAGGGTGAAAAACTGTTTTTT. Translation gives CATSKRPKTGEGEKLFF.

Note on this clone: This specimen includes other DNA sequences encoding the same CDR3. The V and J genes are TRBV5-1 and TRBJ1-1; 7 nucleotides align to TRBD1. The CDR3 runs 14 residues. V shed 4 bases, J shed 2 bases, and the junction held 5 bases outside the gene matches. Per germline, CDR1 SGHRS and CDR2 YFSETQ. The CDR3: CASSPGTANTEAFF. The CDR3 DNA reads as TGCGCCAGCAGCCCAGGGACAGCAAACACTGAAGCTTTCTTT.

This chain joins TRBV14 and TRBJ2-2; D uncertain. The CDR3 covers 14 residues. Deletions cut 5 bases from V and 5 bases from J, with 12 bases between. Germline values: CDR1 SGHDN, CDR2 FVKESK. The CDR3 is CASSERRRTGELFF. CDR3 sequence (DNA): TGTGCCAGCAGCGAGAGGCGGCGGACCGGGGAGCTGTTTTTT.

The sample holds one count of this clone. The chain uses TRBV28 and TRBJ2-7, with TRBD1 matching 8 bases. V lost 6 bases, J lost 1 base, and 20 bases stayed unmatched. From germline, CDR1 is MDHEN and CDR2 SYDVKM. The CDR3 contains 19 residues. Here the CDR3 reads CASSHQDRDWYRLSYEQYF. CDR3 nucleotides: TGTGCCAGCAGCCACCAGGACAGGGATTGGTATCGTCTATCCTACGAGCAGTACTTC.

This chain uses TRBV19 with TRBJ1-5; 7 bases are shared with TRBD1. Germline loops: CDR1 LNHDA, CDR2 SQIVND (reference sequence). There are 17 residues in the CDR3. The V segment lost 3 bases and the J segment 4 bases; nucleotides outside the gene matches: 12. In DNA, the CDR3 is TGTGCCAGTAGTATTTCTCGCACCGGGACAGTGAATCAGCCCCAGCATTTT. It is translated as CASSISRTGTVNQPQHF.

This clone was detected once. CDR3 loop: CATSDTLGQRKGQFF. In DNA form, the CDR3 reads TGTGCCACCAGTGACACTCTGGGACAGCGGAAGGGGCAGTTCTTC. V and J are TRBV24-1 and TRBJ2-1; 7 nucleotides line up with TRBD1. This CDR3 spans 15 amino acids. Germline CDR1 KGHDR, CDR2 SFDVKD. J gave up 12 bases and V 4 bases, and 14 bases lay outside the gene matches.

V gene TRBV14 combines with J gene TRBJ2-5; D not resolved. Germline V gene data show CDR1 as SGHDN and CDR2 as FVKESK. The CDR3 has 14 amino acids. The V end was cut by 2 bases, the J end by 13 bases, with 20 bases between. The CDR3 loop is CASSQLAAPALPYF. The CDR3 DNA is TGTGCCAGCAGCCAACTGGCGGCCCCAGCCCTCCCGTACTTC.

The genes are TRBV6-4 and TRBJ2-1, with D perhaps matching TRBD2 (5 bases). The CDR3 runs 17 residues. Trimming pared 2 bases from V and 2 bases from J, leaving 16 bases between. Germline V CDR1 and CDR2: MRHNA, SNTAGT. In nucleotides, the CDR3 is TGTGCCAGCAGTGACCGGAGGAGGACTTCAACCTACAATGAGCAGTTCTTC. It yields the protein CASSDRRRTSTYNEQFF.

J is TRBJ2-1 and V is TRBV18, with 8 bases identical to TRBD2. With V trimmed by 3 bases and J by 7 bases, 11 bases remained unmatched. CDR3 length: 16 residues. CDR1 is KGHSH and CDR2 is LQKENI in the germline V gene. This CDR3 is CASSPGGAGGGNEQFF. The CDR3 region has the DNA TGTGCCAGCTCACCCGGTGGGGCGGGAGGAGGAAATGAGCAGTTCTTC.

This clone occurred once. At one boundary the junction diverges from the germline segment, which might be a read error. CDR3 sequence: CASTQWGSSEQYF. CDR3 coding DNA: TGTGCCAGTACCCAATGGGGGTCCTCCGAGCAGTACTTC. The chain has TRBV19 and TRBJ2-7; D may match TRBD1 or TRBD2 (5 bases each). The germline gives CDR1 LNHDA, CDR2 SQIVND (reference sequence). There are 13 residues in the CDR3.

The chain carries TRBV7-2 and TRBJ2-3; 8 bases match TRBD2. The junction had 13 bases not matched to a gene; V was cut back by 5 bases and J by 6 bases. CDR1 is SGHTA, CDR2 FQGNSA, per germline. The CDR3 totals 16 residues. In nucleotides, the CDR3 is TGTGCCAGCAGCGTAGTAGCGGGGACCAACCTTGATACGCAGTATTTT. Residues: CASSVVAGTNLDTQYF.

The genes are TRBV7-8 and TRBJ2-5, with 14 positions matching TRBD2. Germline V gene lookup returns CDR1 SGHVS and CDR2 FQNEAQ. This CDR3 comprises 19 residues. After removal of 5 bases from V and 2 bases from J, the junction contained 13 bases not matched to a gene. The DNA of the CDR3 is TGTGCCAGCAGCCAAGGGACTAGCGGGAGTATAAAAAGGCAAGAGACCCAGTACTTC. The encoded protein is CASSQGTSGSIKRQETQYF.

This clone was observed a handful of times. The J gene is TRBJ1-3, the V gene TRBV6-5; D is perhaps TRBD1 (5 bases). There are 15 residues in the CDR3. The germline V gene has CDR1 MNHEY and CDR2 SVGAGI. V lost 7 bases, J lost 2 bases, and 15 bases lay in between. The CDR3 sequence is CASKHTGGAGNTIYF. CDR3 DNA: TGTGCCAGCAAACACACAGGAGGCGCTGGAAACACCATATATTTT.

The rearrangement joins TRBV6-4 to TRBJ2-1; no clear D gene. Germline V gene data show CDR1 as MRHNA and CDR2 as SNTAGT. Between the trimmed V and J ends, which lost 7 bases and 7 bases, there was a span of 8 bases. The CDR3 totals 11 residues. The CDR3 sequence: CASIGGNEQFF. Here the CDR3 DNA reads TGTGCCAGCATAGGTGGGAATGAGCAGTTCTTC.

The chain employs TRBV27 and TRBJ2-7, with D possibly being TRBD1 or TRBD2 (5 bases each). V lost 8 bases and J 13 bases, leaving 24 bases between the germline ends. Germline V gene lookup returns CDR1 MNHEY and CDR2 SMNVEV (reference sequence). The CDR3 is 13 amino acids. The CDR3 DNA reads TGTGCCAGCGGCTCCCCCCCCGGGGCAAATGGATACTTC. Amino acid sequence: CASGSPPGANGYF.

V is TRBV10-3 and J is TRBJ2-3; D remains ambiguous. This CDR3 has 15 residues. Germline V gives CDR1 ENHRY, CDR2 SYGVKD. V lost 0 bases to trimming and J lost 3 bases, with 10 bases between them. The CDR3 DNA sequence: TGTGCCATCAGTGAGTCGACAATTAAAACAGATACGCAGTATTTT. Its protein product is CAISESTIKTDTQYF.

This clone was detected only once. The chain joins TRBV19 to TRBJ2-7; TRBD2 agrees at 7 bases. The CDR3 has 13 residues. Germline CDR1 LNHDA, CDR2 SQIVND (reference sequence). V lost 5 bases to trimming and J lost 4 bases; unmatched junction nucleotides: 5. CDR3 sequence: CASSPGLRYEQYF. Here the CDR3 DNA reads TGTGCCAGTAGTCCGGGACTAAGGTACGAGCAGTACTTC.

This clone was seen a handful of times. This chain connects TRBV7-8 to TRBJ1-1, with TRBD1 as a possible D gene (5 bases). Deletions cut 5 bases from V and 0 bases from J, with 10 bases between. The germline gives CDR1 SGHVS, CDR2 FQNEAQ. The CDR3 consists of 14 residues. The CDR3 region is CASSRKTVNTEAFF. In DNA form, the CDR3 reads TGTGCCAGCAGCCGGAAGACAGTGAACACTGAAGCTTTCTTT.

The chain joins TRBV7-2 to TRBJ2-3; 15 bases map to TRBD2. Germline lookup yields CDR1 SGHTA and CDR2 FQGNSA. J lost 4 bases, V lost 4 bases, and 3 bases had no gene match. This CDR3 is built from 16 residues. CDR3 sequence: CASSWTSGRDPDTQYF. The CDR3 coding sequence is TGTGCCAGCAGCTGGACTAGCGGGAGGGACCCAGATACGCAGTATTTT.